This T cell receptor beta chain was recorded in a study of T-cell reconstitution after alpha-beta-depleted transplantation in children. This clonotype was seen repeatedly, ten times or more. Germline V gene sequence: CDR1 SGHVS, CDR2 FNYEAQ. The CDR3 is 15 residues long. The ends lost 2 bases at V and 6 bases at J; junction bases unmatched: 10. Molecular barcoding with unique molecular identifiers was used for the TCRbeta library. Each CDR3 protein gets one entry after TCRdb re-called the PCR reads with MiXCR. The table records about 340,000 distinct CDR3 sequences, around 10% of them present only once.

The chain combines TRBV7-6 with TRBJ2-7; the match to TRBD2 covers 7 bases. The source material was PBMCs from the stem cell graft donor, sampled from the stem cell graft. The origin of this receptor is a human donor who donated a stem cell graft to a child with acute lymphoblastic leukemia. CDR3 nucleotides: TGTGCCAGCAGCTTAAGTCGAACGGGAGGTGCCGAGCAGTACTTC. Translating gives CASSLSRTGGAEQYF. Using reference TRBV7-6 and TRBJ2-7 for the parts outside the CDR3, the full variable domain is GAGVSQSPRYKVTKRGQDVALRCDPISGHVSLYWYRQALGQGPEFLTYFNYEAQQDKSGLPNDRFSAERPEGSISTLTIQRTEQRDSAMYRCASSLSRTGGAEQYFGPGTRLTVT.